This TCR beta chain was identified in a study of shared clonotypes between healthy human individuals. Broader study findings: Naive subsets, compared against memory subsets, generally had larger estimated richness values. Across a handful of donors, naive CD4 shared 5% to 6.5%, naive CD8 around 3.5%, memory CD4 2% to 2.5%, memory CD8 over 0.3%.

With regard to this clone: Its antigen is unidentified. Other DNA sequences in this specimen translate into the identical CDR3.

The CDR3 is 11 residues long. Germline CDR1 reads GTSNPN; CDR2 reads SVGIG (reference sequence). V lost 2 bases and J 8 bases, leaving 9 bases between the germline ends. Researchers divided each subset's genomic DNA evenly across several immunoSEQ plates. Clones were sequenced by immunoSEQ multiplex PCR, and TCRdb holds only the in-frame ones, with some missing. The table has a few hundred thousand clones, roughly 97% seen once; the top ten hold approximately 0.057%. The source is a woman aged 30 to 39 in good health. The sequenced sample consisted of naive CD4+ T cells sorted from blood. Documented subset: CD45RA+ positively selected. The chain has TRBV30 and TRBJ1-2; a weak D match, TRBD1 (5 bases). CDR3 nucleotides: TGTGCCTGGAGTCAGGGTGGGGGCTACACCTTC. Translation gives CAWSQGGGYTF. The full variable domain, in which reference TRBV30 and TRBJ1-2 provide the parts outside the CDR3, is SQTIHQWPATLVQPVGSPLSLECTVEGTSNPNLYWYRQAAGRGLQLLFYSVGIGQISSEVPQNLSASRPQDRQFILSSKKLLLSDSGFYLCAWSQGGGYTFGSGTRLTVV.